These T cell receptor beta chains were read from a single sample in a study of human T cells and chemical hapten exposure. TCRdb reanalysed the RACE reads using MiXCR and keeps one entry per CDR3 protein. This repertoire shows 70,000 to 90,000 distinct CDR3 sequences, more than 10% found once; its top ten account for about 4%. The material sequenced was whole blood, taken in connection with sensitization to the hapten diphenylcyclopropenone (DPC). The receptors originated from a woman aged 45-65 years with alopecia areata. Some clones in this sample may be carry-over from other donors' samples. The CDR3 runs from the conserved cysteine through the conserved F or W. A D gene is named only where the DNA matches it firmly. Rows may omit the clone size; those that give it use once, few, many or a size class.

clone_size j_call v_call d_call cdr3_aa cdr3_nt
many TRBJ1-1 TRBV18 - CASSPPSQRNTEAFF TGTGCCAGCTCACCACCATCCCAGAGGAACACTGAAGCTTTCTTT
few TRBJ2-1 TRBV29-1 TRBD2 CSVVTLAGVEQFF TGCAGCGTTGTGACACTAGCGGGAGTTGAACAGTTCTTC
few TRBJ2-7 TRBV29-1 TRBD2 CSVGEGSFYEQYF TGCAGCGTGGGGGAGGGGAGCTTCTACGAGCAGTACTTC
few TRBJ1-2 TRBV6-5 TRBD1 CASRRQGPNYGYTF TGTGCCAGCAGGAGACAGGGCCCCAACTATGGCTACACCTTC
many TRBJ1-1 TRBV27 - CASSSPWGTEAFF TGTGCCAGCAGTTCCCCCTGGGGCACTGAAGCTTTCTTT
many TRBJ2-6 TRBV5-1 - CASSSHNSGANVLTF TGCGCCAGCAGCTCCCACAACTCTGGGGCCAACGTCCTGACTTTC
- TRBJ2-7 TRBV20-1 TRBD2 CSGSGLAHSYEQYF TGCAGTGGATCGGGACTAGCGCATTCCTACGAGCAGTACTTC
few TRBJ1-2 TRBV29-1 - CSDLTDRVHGYTF TGCAGCGACCTGACAGATAGAGTACATGGCTACACCTTC
few TRBJ1-1 TRBV29-1 TRBD1 CSAGQVNTEAFF TGCAGCGCCGGACAGGTGAACACTGAAGCTTTCTTT
many TRBJ1-5 TRBV21-1 - CASSKGRDRGAGSNQPQHF TGTGCCAGCAGCAAAGGGCGGGACAGGGGAGCGGGGAGCAATCAGCCCCAGCATTTT
few TRBJ2-1 TRBV28 - CASNPPTAYNEQFF TGTGCCAGCAATCCCCCGACGGCCTACAATGAGCAGTTCTTC
- TRBJ2-5 TRBV9 - CASRRGPNQETQYF TGTGCCAGCAGGAGGGGACCAAACCAAGAGACCCAGTACTTC
many TRBJ1-1 TRBV28 TRBD1 CAIWAPGQGGTEAFF TGTGCCATTTGGGCTCCGGGACAGGGAGGCACTGAAGCTTTCTTT
many TRBJ2-1 TRBV7-9 TRBD1 CASSLNDRVGDEQFF TGTGCCAGCAGCTTAAATGACAGGGTCGGCGATGAGCAGTTCTTC
many TRBJ1-5 TRBV20-1 - CSANSGRDYQPQHF TGCAGTGCTAACTCGGGCAGGGACTATCAGCCCCAGCATTTT
- TRBJ1-1 TRBV20-1 - CSALPGDRINTEAFF TGCAGTGCCCTACCGGGTGACAGGATAAACACTGAAGCTTTCTTT
few TRBJ1-5 TRBV7-9 - CASSLTGQPQHF TGTGCCAGCAGCTTAACCGGCCAGCCCCAGCATTTT
- TRBJ2-7 TRBV6-1 - CASSLIRDVTYEQYF TGTGCCAGCAGTTTAATTCGGGACGTTACCTACGAGCAGTACTTC
many TRBJ2-5 TRBV9 - CASSVQSDAQETQYF TGTGCCAGCAGCGTTCAAAGTGATGCCCAAGAGACCCAGTACTTC
few TRBJ2-3 TRBV28 TRBD2 CASSFQRTRQYF TGTGCCAGCAGTTTTCAGCGGACTAGGCAGTATTTT
- TRBJ1-5 TRBV7-8 - CASSLLGGGGSNQPQHF TGTGCCAGCAGCTTATTGGGGGGGGGCGGAAGCAATCAGCCCCAGCATTTT
- TRBJ2-1 TRBV20-1 - CSARADNEQFF TGCAGTGCTAGAGCAGACAATGAGCAGTTCTTC
many TRBJ2-3 TRBV28 - CASSSQRLTQYF TGTGCCAGCAGTTCACAGCGCCTTACGCAGTATTTT
few TRBJ2-7 TRBV12-5 TRBD2 CASGKLAGAGEQYF TGTGCTAGTGGTAAACTAGCGGGAGCTGGCGAGCAGTACTTC
- TRBJ1-1 TRBV10-3 - CAIRERPNTEAFF TGTGCCATCAGGGAAAGACCCAACACTGAAGCTTTCTTT
- TRBJ2-1 TRBV11-2 - CASSFYSGEQFF TGTGCCAGCAGCTTTTATTCGGGTGAGCAGTTCTTC
- TRBJ2-1 TRBV30 - CAWSLGLASSYNEQFF TGTGCCTGGAGTCTGGGTTTAGCGAGCTCCTACAATGAGCAGTTCTTC
few TRBJ2-1 TRBV20-1 TRBD2 CSLTVLSGRGGEQFF TGCAGTCTAACTGTTTTAAGCGGGAGGGGAGGCGAGCAGTTCTTC
many TRBJ1-5 TRBV7-2 - CASSSVASNQPQHF TGTGCCAGCAGCTCTGTGGCTAGTAATCAGCCCCAGCATTTT
many TRBJ2-6 TRBV29-1 - CSVEDFSSGANVLTF TGCAGCGTTGAAGATTTTAGCTCTGGGGCCAACGTCCTGACTTTC